This T cell receptor beta chain was retrieved from a study of T cells in Graves' hyperthyroidism and ophthalmopathy. Study results and limitations: Through a model of 13 V-J features, ophthalmopathy was separated from stable hyperthyroidism. Among thyroid clonotypes expanded above 0.001, most also appeared in blood.

Looked up from germline, CDR1 is DFQATT and CDR2 is SNEGSKA (reference sequence). The CDR3 covers 13 residues. V gave up 3 bases and J gave up 4 bases; unmatched junction bases: 2. There are many counts of this clonotype. The antigen is not known. Any patient presenting with uncontrolled infection, other autoimmune disease, pregnancy or lactation was left out. TCR beta CDR3 regions were amplified from RNA transcripts. The HTBI primer set was used in a first-round RT-PCR of the TCR CDR3. From the multiplex PCR reads, TCRdb called clonotypes with MiXCR, one entry per CDR3 protein. The sample lists approximately 510,000 distinct CDR3 sequences; 46% were seen once.

The V and J genes are TRBV20-1 and TRBJ2-7; 11 bases line up with TRBD1. Sequencing input: peripheral blood or thyroid tissue (not recorded which). This receptor was taken from an adult woman with Graves' disease, either hyperthyroidism or ophthalmopathy (not recorded which). The CDR3 is CSARGQGGYEQYF. The DNA for the CDR3 is TGCAGTGCTAGGGGACAGGGGGGATACGAGCAGTACTTC.